This T cell receptor (beta chain) was retrieved from a study of beta chain features in type 1 diabetes. Overall study findings and caveats: The study found fewer insertions and more deletions at VDJ junctions in type 1 diabetes patients. For TCRB rearrangement, an influence of HLA type remained unresolved here. PCR might pick shorter templates more often, in the same way for patients and controls.

Every isolated RNA sample was fully reverse transcribed, so sequencing captured expressed TCRB transcripts. TCRdb's copy holds only in-frame clones and misses some; the assay was immunoSEQ multiplex PCR. The sample consists of around 250,000 clones, 25% to 30% of them appearing once. Note on this clone: The antigen is undetermined.

In germline, CDR1 is SEHNR, CDR2 FQNEAQ (reference sequence). The CDR3 loop spans 12 amino acids. J was trimmed by 11 bases and V by 7 bases; bases with no gene match: 10. A heparinised blood draw that averaged roughly 100 mL was obtained once from each donor. The TCR originated in a man aged 25-45 years in good health. Material: central memory CD4+ T cells from blood. This chain uses TRBV7-9 with TRBJ2-7; 8 nucleotides agree with TRBD2. DNA of the CDR3: TGTGCCAGCACGCCAGACGTGGGACTAGAGTACTTC. This codes for CASTPDVGLEYF.